One and the same sample provided the 19 T cell receptor beta chains below, sequenced in a study of T-cell reconstitution after alpha-beta-depleted transplantation in children. This sample's TCRbeta library carried unique molecular identifier barcodes. TCRdb fed the PCR reads into MiXCR, producing one record per CDR3 protein. The table has 450,000 to 600,000 distinct CDR3 sequences, about 11% seen once; the top ten hold 2%. Specimen: PBMCs, collected before TCRalphabeta/CD19-depleted stem cell transplant. These receptors all stem from a child aged 2 to 10 with inherited bone marrow failure, due to receive a stem cell transplant.

There are many counts of this clonotype. The chain uses TRBV7-9 and TRBJ2-1; no clear D gene. The V and J ends lost 6 bases and 2 bases respectively, with 2 bases between them. The CDR3 runs 11 residues. CDR1 and CDR2 from the germline V gene are SEHNR and FQNEAQ (reference sequence). CDR3 sequence: CASSAYNEQFF. CDR3 coding DNA: TGTGCCAGCAGTGCCTACAATGAGCAGTTCTTC.

The chain is built from TRBV18 and TRBJ1-2, with unresolved D. Trimming removed 0 bases from V and 0 bases from J, with 8 bases in between. The CDR3 runs to 15 residues. CDR1 is KGHSH and CDR2 is LQKENI in the germline V gene. The CDR3 sequence: CASSPPVITNYGYTF. In DNA, the CDR3 is TGTGCCAGCTCACCACCGGTGATCACTAACTATGGCTACACCTTC.

The chain links TRBV20-1 to TRBJ1-1; D perhaps matches TRBD1 (6 bases). The V gene's germline CDR1 is DFQATT and CDR2 SNEGSKA (reference sequence). The V end was cut by 2 bases, the J end by 6 bases, with 25 bases between. The CDR3 sequence is 17 residues long. The CDR3 nucleotides are TGCAGTGCTAGACCCAGGGGCAGAGGTAACTTCGACGCTGAAGCTTTCTTT. Its protein product is CSARPRGRGNFDAEAFF.

A few counts support this clonotype. V is TRBV7-2 and J is TRBJ2-1, with D unresolved. With 1 base removed from V and 8 bases from J, the gap between germline ends came to 12 bases. The length of the CDR3 is 14 residues. CDR1 and CDR2 (germline): SGHTA, FQGNSA. CDR3 protein: CASSLGVGHHEQFF. The CDR3 DNA reads TGTGCCAGCAGCTTAGGTGTCGGGCACCATGAGCAGTTCTTC.

The sample holds many counts of this clonotype. The J gene is TRBJ2-5, the V gene TRBV28, with 11 bases identical to TRBD1. V lost 5 bases to trimming and J lost 5 bases; unmatched junction nucleotides: 7. CDR1 and CDR2 from the germline V gene are MDHEN and SYDVKM. The CDR3 has 15 residues. In DNA form, the CDR3 reads TGTGCCAGCAGTCCCCGGACAGGGGGCTTGGAGACCCAGTACTTC. Translation gives CASSPRTGGLETQYF.

The genes are TRBV5-1 and TRBJ2-7, with D maybe TRBD2 (5 bases). Trimming shortened V by 0 bases and J by 7 bases, and 17 bases separated the two germline ends. CDR3 size: 15 residues. Germline CDR1 SGHRS, CDR2 YFSETQ. CDR3 amino acids: CASSLEETRGREQYF. The CDR3 coding sequence is TGCGCCAGCAGCTTGGAGGAGACCCGAGGGCGGGAGCAGTACTTC.

As concerns this clonotype: With a much larger clone just one base away, this may be a read error. V and J are TRBV3-1 and TRBJ2-7; D gene unclear. This CDR3 spans 14 amino acids. Germline V gene data show CDR1 as LGHDT and CDR2 as YNNKEL (reference sequence). CDR3 loop: CDSSPTTGSYEQYF. DNA of the CDR3: TGTGACAGCAGCCCAACTACCGGATCCTACGAGCAGTACTTC.

The sample holds many counts of this clonotype. The V and J genes are TRBV5-1 and TRBJ1-4, with 8 bases that match TRBD1. The CDR3 contains 14 residues. V dropped 4 bases and J dropped 8; count of bases not matched to a gene: 7. The germline gives CDR1 SGHRS, CDR2 YFSETQ. CDR3 residues: CASSHGTGAEKLFF. The DNA of the CDR3 is TGCGCCAGCAGCCACGGGACAGGTGCCGAAAAACTGTTTTTT.

V gene TRBV5-1 combines with J gene TRBJ2-1; D is undetermined. V lost 0 bases and J 9 bases, leaving 10 bases between the germline ends. From germline, CDR1 is SGHRS and CDR2 YFSETQ. This CDR3 contains 13 residues. CDR3 sequence reads: CASSLGLKGEQFF. The CDR3 DNA reads as TGCGCCAGCAGCTTGGGCCTGAAGGGTGAGCAGTTCTTC.

There are many counts of this clonotype. J is TRBJ2-1 and V is TRBV5-1; D gene uncertain. Trimming removed 4 bases at V and 2 bases at J, with 16 bases between. This CDR3 is built from 16 residues. Looked up from germline, CDR1 is SGHRS and CDR2 is YFSETQ. The CDR3 here is CASSPSPQVTYNEQFF. The CDR3 bases are TGCGCCAGCAGCCCTTCCCCCCAGGTCACCTACAATGAGCAGTTCTTC.

With respect to this clonotype: The limits of the CDR3 on the DNA are not certain, so only TCRdb's listed CDR3 is given. The chain has TRBV28 and TRBJ2-6. Germline CDR1 reads MDHEN; CDR2 reads SYDVKM. Counting both end residues, the CDR3 totals 15 amino acids. The CDR3 loop is CASSLWGGGANVPTF.

This clonotype was seen many times. The V gene is TRBV7-2, the J gene TRBJ2-7; D possibly matches TRBD1 or TRBD2 (6 bases each). Germline V gives CDR1 SGHTA, CDR2 FQGNSA. There are 13 residues in the CDR3. The germline V and J ends were trimmed by 6 bases and 4 bases, with 13 bases remaining between them. CDR3 nucleotide sequence: TGTGCCAGCAGTAGGGGGGCTGGTTACGAGCAGTACTTC. Translated: CASSRGAGYEQYF. Full variable domain (outside the CDR3, taken from reference TRBV7-2 and TRBJ2-7): GAGVSQSPSNKVTEKGKDVELRCDPISGHTALYWYRQSLGQGLEFLIYFQGNSAPDKSGLPSDRFSAERTGGSVSTLTIQRTQQEDSAVYLCASSRGAGYEQYFGPGTRLTVT.

Comments on this clonotype: This may stem from a read error, because a much larger clone lies one nucleotide away. This chain joins TRBV3-1 and TRBJ2-1; TRBD2 agrees at 14 bases. CDR1 is LGHDT and CDR2 is YNNKEL in the germline V gene (reference sequence). The CDR3 runs to 17 residues. CDR3 sequence: CASSQARLAGGNNDQFF. Written as DNA, the CDR3 is TGTGCCAGCAGCCAGGCCAGACTAGCGGGAGGGAACAATGATCAGTTCTTC.

In this sample, this clonotype turned up many times. The CDR3 spells CASGTGGWTEAFF. Here the CDR3 DNA reads TGTGCCAGCGGAACAGGGGGCTGGACTGAAGCTTTCTTT. The chain links TRBV2 to TRBJ1-1, with 9 bases lining up with TRBD1. CDR3 length: 13 amino acids. Germline V gene lookup returns CDR1 SNHLY and CDR2 FYNNEI. With V trimmed by 8 bases and J by 5 bases, 6 bases remained unmatched.

This clonotype has at least ten counts. V gene TRBV10-3 combines with J gene TRBJ2-1; 14 positions match TRBD2. Trimming at V came to 10 bases and at J to 0 bases, leaving 8 bases not matched to a gene. Germline V gene sequence: CDR1 ENHRY, CDR2 SYGVKD. There are 17 residues in the CDR3. CDR3 nucleotides: TGTGCCACGAACACCGGGACTAGCGGGAGCTCCTACAATGAGCAGTTCTTC. Translating it yields CATNTGTSGSSYNEQFF.

Many counts were recorded for this clonotype. V gene TRBV5-1 combines with J gene TRBJ2-1, with TRBD2 matching 15 bases. Germline V lookup: CDR1 SGHRS, CDR2 YFSETQ. Germline trimming cut 4 bases from V and 8 bases from J; bases unmatched to any gene: 4. This CDR3 is built from 15 residues. The CDR3, as DNA: TGCGCCAGCAGCAGGGGACTAGCGGGAGGCCATGAGCAGTTCTTC. This codes for CASSRGLAGGHEQFF. Drawing the rest from reference TRBV5-1 and TRBJ2-1, the complete variable domain is KAGVTQTPRYLIKTRGQQVTLSCSPISGHRSVSWYQQTPGQGLQFLFEYFSETQRNKGNFPGRFSGRQFSNSRSEMNVSTLELGDSALYLCASSRGLAGGHEQFFGPGTRLTVL.

This clonotype appeared many times. The rearrangement links TRBV4-2 to TRBJ2-1; 9 bases are shared with TRBD1. The CDR3 covers 14 residues. The V and J ends lost 4 bases and 8 bases, in that order; junction bases with no gene match: 6. Germline V gene sequence: CDR1 LGHNA, CDR2 YNFKEQ. DNA for the CDR3: TGTGCCAGCAGCCTCCGGGACAGGGCCTATGAGCAGTTCTTC. It translates to CASSLRDRAYEQFF.

This clonotype was counted at least ten times. The chain couples TRBV6-5 to TRBJ2-2; TRBD2 agrees at 7 bases. Trimming cost V 1 base and J 6 bases; bases outside gene matches: 8. This CDR3 has 16 residues. Germline V CDR1 and CDR2: MNHEY, SVGAGI. CDR3 DNA sequence: TGTGCCAGCAGTTACTTGGGCGGGAGATTTTCCGGGGAGCTGTTTTTT. Its protein product is CASSYLGGRFSGELFF.

This clonotype was counted ten times or more. The chain joins TRBV27 to TRBJ2-3; 10 bases match TRBD2. The ends lost 8 bases at V and 2 bases at J; junction bases unmatched: 4. Germline V gives CDR1 MNHEY, CDR2 SMNVEV (reference sequence). The CDR3 spans 14 residues. In DNA form, the CDR3 reads TGTGCCAGCCGGACTAGCGGTTACACAGATACGCAGTATTTT. It codes for CASRTSGYTDTQYF.